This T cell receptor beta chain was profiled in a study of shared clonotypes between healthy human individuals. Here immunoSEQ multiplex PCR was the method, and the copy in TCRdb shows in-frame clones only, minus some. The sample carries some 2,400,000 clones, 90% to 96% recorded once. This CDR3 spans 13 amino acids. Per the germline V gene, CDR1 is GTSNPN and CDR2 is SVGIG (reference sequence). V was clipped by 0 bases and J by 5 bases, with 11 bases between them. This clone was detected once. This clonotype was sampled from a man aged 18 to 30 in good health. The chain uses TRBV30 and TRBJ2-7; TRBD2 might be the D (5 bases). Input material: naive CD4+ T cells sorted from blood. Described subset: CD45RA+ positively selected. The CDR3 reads CAWSVQRGNEQYF. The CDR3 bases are TGTGCCTGGAGTGTACAACGAGGGAACGAGCAGTACTTC.